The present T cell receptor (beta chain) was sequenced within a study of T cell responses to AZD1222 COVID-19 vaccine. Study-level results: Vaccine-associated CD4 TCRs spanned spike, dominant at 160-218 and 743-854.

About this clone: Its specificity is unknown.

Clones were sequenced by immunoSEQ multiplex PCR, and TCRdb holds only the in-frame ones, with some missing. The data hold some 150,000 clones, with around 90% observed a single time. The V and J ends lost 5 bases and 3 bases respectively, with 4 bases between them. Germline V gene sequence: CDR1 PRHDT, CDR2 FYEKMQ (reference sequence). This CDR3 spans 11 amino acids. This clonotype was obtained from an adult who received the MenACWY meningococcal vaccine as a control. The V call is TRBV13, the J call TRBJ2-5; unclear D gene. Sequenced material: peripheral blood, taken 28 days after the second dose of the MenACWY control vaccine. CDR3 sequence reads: CASSAKETQYF. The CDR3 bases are TGTGCCAGCAGCGCTAAAGAGACCCAGTACTTC.